This T cell receptor (beta chain) was retrieved from a study of control samples from healthy donors and cancer patients. The protocol was immunoSEQ multiplex PCR, while the TCRdb copy is restricted to in-frame clones and leaves out a portion. The table lists 120,000 or so clones, approximately 87% of them singletons. V dropped 1 base and J dropped 7 bases, with 17 bases sitting between them. CDR1 and CDR2 from the germline V gene are SGHRS and YFSETQ. CDR3 length: 15 amino acids. This receptor was identified in a man in his 60s in good health. The sequenced material came from blood. This chain uses TRBV5-1 with TRBJ1-2; D is possibly TRBD1 (5 bases). The CDR3 is CASSLSWGPRSGYTF. CDR3 sequence (DNA): TGCGCCAGCAGCTTGTCCTGGGGACCTCGAAGTGGCTACACCTTC.